This TCR beta chain was documented in a study of spatial heterogeneity in lung cancer. In the case of this clonotype: Its specificity is unknown.

Findings and caveats of the study: Blood carried ubiquitous expanded tumor TCRs more at resection than follow-up.

Noted time point: sample taken at primary tumor resection. Unsorted whole RNA of tumor, nontumor lung or frozen PBMC was sequenced. There were roughly 72 donors, all of them untreated patients with early-stage non-small cell lung cancer. Germline V gene sequence: CDR1 SNHLY, CDR2 FYNNEI. Trimming left V 4 bases short and J 5 bases short, with 9 bases between. CDR3 size: 13 residues. Using its own MiXCR run on the 5' RACE reads, TCRdb lists one record per CDR3 protein. The sample records tens of thousands of distinct CDR3 sequences, roughly 14% being singletons. Sequenced here: PBMCs, sampled at surgery. The genes are TRBV2 and TRBJ1-5; perhaps TRBD1 as D (5 bases). The sequence came from a male donor with early-stage non-small cell lung cancer. CDR3: CASSVQEDQPQHF. DNA of the CDR3: TGTGCCAGCAGTGTACAGGAGGATCAGCCCCAGCATTTT.